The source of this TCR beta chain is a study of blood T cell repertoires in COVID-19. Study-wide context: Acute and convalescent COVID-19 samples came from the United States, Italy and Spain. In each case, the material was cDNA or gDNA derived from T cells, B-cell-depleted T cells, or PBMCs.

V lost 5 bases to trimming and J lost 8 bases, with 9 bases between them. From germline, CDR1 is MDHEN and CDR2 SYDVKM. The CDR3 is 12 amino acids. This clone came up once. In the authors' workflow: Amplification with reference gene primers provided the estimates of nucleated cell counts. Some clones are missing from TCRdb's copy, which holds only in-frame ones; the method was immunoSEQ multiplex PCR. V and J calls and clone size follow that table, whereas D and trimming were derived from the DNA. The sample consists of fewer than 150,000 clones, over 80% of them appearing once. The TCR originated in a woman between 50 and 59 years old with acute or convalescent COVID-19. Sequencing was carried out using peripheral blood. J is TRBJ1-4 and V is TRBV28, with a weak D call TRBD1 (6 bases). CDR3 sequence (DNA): TGTGCCAGCAGTCCCCAGGGGGAAAAACTGTTTTTT. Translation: CASSPQGEKLFF.